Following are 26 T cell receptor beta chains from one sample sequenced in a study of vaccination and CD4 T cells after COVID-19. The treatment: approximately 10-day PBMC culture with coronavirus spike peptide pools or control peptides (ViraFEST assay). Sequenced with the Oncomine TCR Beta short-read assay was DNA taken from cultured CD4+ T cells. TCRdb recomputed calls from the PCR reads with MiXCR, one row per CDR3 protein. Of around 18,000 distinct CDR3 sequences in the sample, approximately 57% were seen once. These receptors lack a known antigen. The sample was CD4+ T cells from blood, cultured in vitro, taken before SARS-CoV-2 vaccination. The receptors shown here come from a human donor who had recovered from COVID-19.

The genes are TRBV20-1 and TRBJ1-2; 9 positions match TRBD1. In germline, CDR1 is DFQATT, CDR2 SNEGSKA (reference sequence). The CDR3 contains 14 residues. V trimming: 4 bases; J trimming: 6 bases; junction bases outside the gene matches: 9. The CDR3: CSATTGTGTHGYTF. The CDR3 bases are TGCAGTGCTACGACCGGGACAGGGACGCATGGCTACACCTTC.

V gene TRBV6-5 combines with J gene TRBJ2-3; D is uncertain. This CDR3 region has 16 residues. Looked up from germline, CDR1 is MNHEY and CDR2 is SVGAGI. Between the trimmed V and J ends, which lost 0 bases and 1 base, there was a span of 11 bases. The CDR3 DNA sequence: TGTGCCAGCAGTTACTCTGGTTCTACGGGCACAGATACGCAGTATTTT. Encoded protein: CASSYSGSTGTDTQYF.

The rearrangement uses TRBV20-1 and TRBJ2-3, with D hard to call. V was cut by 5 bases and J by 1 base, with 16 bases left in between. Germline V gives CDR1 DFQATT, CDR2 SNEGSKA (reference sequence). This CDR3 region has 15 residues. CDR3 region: CSAPPARDGTDTQYF. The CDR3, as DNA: TGCAGTGCTCCCCCAGCTAGGGATGGCACAGATACGCAGTATTTT.

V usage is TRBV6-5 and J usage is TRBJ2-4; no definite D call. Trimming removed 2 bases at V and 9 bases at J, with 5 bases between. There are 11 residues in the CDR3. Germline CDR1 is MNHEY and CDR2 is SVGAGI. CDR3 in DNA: TGTGCCAGCAGTTACAGGGCCATTCAGTACTTC. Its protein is CASSYRAIQYF.

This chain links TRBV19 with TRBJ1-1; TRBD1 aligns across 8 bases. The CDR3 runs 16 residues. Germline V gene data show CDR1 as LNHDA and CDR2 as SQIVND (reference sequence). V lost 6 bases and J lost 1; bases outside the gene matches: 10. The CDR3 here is CASRKTGASSNTEAFF. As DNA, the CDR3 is TGTGCCAGTAGAAAGACAGGGGCCTCTTCGAACACTGAAGCTTTCTTT.

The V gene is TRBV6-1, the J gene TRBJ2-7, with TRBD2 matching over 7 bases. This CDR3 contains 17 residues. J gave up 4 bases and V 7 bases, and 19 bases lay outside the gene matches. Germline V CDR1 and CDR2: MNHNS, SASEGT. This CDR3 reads CASTPLKGAGAQYEQYF. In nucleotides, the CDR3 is TGTGCCAGCACGCCGTTGAAGGGTGCGGGAGCGCAATACGAGCAGTACTTC.

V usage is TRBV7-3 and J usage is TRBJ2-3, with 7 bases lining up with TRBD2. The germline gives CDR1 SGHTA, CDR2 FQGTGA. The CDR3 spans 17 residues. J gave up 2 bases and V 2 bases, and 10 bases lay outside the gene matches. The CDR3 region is CASSLGVLAGATDTQYF. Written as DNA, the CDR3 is TGTGCCAGCAGCTTAGGGGTTTTGGCGGGAGCCACAGATACGCAGTATTTT.

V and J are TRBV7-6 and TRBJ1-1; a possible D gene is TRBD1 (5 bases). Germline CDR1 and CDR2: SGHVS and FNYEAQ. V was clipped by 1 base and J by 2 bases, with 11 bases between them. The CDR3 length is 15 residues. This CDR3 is CASSLESGTNTEAFF. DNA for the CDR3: TGTGCCAGCAGCTTAGAGTCAGGGACTAACACTGAAGCTTTCTTT.

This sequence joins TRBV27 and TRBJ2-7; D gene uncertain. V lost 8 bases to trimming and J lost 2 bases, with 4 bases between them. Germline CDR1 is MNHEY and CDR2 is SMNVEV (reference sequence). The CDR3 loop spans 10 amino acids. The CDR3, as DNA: TGTGCCAGCGGAACCTACGAGCAGTACTTC. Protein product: CASGTYEQYF.

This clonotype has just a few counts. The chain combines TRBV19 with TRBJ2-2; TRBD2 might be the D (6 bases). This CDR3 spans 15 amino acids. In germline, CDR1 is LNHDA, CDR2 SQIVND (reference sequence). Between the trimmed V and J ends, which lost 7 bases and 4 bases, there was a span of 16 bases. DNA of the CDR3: TGTGCCAGTACCCAGCCACTAGCTGGCACCGGGGAGCTGTTTTTT. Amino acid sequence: CASTQPLAGTGELFF.

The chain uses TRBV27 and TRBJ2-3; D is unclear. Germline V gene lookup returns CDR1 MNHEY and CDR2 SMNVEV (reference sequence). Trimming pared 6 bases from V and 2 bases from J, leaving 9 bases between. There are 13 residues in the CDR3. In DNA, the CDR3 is TGTGCCAGCAGCCCTATACTCACAGATACGCAGTATTTT. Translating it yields CASSPILTDTQYF.

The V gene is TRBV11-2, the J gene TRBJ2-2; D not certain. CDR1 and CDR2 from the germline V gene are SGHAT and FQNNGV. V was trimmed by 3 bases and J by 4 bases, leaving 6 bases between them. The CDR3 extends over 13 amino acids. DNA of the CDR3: TGTGCCAGCAGCTTTTTAATCACCGGGGAGCTGTTTTTT. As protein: CASSFLITGELFF.

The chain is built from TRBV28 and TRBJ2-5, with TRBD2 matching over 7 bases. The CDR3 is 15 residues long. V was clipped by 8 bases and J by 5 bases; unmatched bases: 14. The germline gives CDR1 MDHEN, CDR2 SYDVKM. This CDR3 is CASHLGRGTSETQYF. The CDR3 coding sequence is TGTGCCAGCCACCTGGGGAGGGGCACCTCGGAGACCCAGTACTTC.

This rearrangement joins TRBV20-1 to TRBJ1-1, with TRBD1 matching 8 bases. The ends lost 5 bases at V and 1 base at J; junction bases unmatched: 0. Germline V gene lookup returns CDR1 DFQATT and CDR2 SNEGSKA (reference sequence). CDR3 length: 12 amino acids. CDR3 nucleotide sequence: TGCAGTGCTGGGACAGGGAACACTGAAGCTTTCTTT. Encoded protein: CSAGTGNTEAFF.

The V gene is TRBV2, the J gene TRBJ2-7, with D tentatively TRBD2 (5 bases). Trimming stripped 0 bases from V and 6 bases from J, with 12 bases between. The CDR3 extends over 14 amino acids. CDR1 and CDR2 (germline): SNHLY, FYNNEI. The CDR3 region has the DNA TGTGCCAGCAGTGAAGCACATTCCGGGGTCGAGCAGTACTTC. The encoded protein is CASSEAHSGVEQYF.

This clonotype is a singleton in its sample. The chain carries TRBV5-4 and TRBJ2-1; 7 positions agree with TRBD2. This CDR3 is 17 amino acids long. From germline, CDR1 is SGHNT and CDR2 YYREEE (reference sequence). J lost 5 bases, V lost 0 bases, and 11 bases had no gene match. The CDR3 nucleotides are TGTGCCAGCAGCTTGGAGATTGTGGCGGGAGTCGACAATGAGCAGTTCTTC. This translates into CASSLEIVAGVDNEQFF.

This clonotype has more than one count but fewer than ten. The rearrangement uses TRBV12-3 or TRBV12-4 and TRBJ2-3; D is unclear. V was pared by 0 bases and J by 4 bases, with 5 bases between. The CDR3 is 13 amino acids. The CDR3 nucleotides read TGTGCCAGCAGTTTAGCGCGGTCAGATACGCAGTATTTT. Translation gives CASSLARSDTQYF.

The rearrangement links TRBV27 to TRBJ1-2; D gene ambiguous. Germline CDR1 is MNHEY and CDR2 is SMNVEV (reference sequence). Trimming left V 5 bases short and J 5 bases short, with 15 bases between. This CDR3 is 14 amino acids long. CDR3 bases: TGTGCCAGCAGTCCCCTTGGGGAGCCATATGGCTACACCTTC. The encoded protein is CASSPLGEPYGYTF.

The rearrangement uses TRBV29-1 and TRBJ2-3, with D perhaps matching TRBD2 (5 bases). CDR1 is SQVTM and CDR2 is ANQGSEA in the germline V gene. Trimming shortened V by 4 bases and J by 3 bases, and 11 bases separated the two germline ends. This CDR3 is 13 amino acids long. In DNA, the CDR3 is TGCAGCGTTGTGCGGGTGGGGACAGATACGCAGTATTTT. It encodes CSVVRVGTDTQYF.

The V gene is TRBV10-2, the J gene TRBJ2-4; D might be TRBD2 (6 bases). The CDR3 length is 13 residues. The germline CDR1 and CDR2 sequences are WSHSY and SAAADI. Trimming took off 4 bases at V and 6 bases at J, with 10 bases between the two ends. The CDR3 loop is CASSAGGTNIQYF. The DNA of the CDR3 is TGCGCCAGCAGTGCTGGGGGGACAAACATTCAGTACTTC.

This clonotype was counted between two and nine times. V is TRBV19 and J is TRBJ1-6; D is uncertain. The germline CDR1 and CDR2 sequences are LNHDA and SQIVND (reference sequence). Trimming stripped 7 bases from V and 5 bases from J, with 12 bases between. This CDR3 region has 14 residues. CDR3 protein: CASKEAGNNSPLHF. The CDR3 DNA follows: TGTGCCAGTAAGGAGGCAGGCAATAATTCACCCCTCCACTTT.

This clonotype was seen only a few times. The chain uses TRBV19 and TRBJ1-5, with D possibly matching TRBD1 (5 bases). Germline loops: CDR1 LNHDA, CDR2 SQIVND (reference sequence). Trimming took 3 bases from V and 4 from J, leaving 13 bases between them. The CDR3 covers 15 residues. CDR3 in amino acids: CASSIGANRNQPQHF. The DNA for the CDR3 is TGTGCCAGTAGTATCGGGGCCAACAGAAATCAGCCCCAGCATTTT.

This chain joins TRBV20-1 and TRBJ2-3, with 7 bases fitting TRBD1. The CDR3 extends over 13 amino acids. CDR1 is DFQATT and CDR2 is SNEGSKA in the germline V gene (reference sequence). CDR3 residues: CRAPTGIADTQYF. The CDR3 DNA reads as TGCAGGGCCCCGACAGGGATAGCAGATACGCAGTATTTT.

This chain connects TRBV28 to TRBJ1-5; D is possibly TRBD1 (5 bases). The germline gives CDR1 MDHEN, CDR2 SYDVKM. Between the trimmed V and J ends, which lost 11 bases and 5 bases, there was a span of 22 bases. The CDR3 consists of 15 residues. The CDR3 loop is CAAGGFNKPDQPQHF. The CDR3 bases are TGTGCCGCGGGGGGGTTTAATAAACCCGATCAGCCCCAGCATTTT.

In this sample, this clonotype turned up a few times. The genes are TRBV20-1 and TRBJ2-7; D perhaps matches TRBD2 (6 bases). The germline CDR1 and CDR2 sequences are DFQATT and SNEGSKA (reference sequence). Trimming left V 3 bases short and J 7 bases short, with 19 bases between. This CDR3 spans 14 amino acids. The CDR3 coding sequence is TGCAGTGCTAGCGGGTCGGGAGAGGGTTGGGAGCAGTACTTC. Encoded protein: CSASGSGEGWEQYF.

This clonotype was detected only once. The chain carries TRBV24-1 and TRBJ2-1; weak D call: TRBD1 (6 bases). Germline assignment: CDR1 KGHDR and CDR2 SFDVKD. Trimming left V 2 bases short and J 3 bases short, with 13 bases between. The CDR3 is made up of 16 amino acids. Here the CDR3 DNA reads TGTGCCACCAGTGATTCTACAGGGTATAGCTACAATGAGCAGTTCTTC. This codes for CATSDSTGYSYNEQFF.